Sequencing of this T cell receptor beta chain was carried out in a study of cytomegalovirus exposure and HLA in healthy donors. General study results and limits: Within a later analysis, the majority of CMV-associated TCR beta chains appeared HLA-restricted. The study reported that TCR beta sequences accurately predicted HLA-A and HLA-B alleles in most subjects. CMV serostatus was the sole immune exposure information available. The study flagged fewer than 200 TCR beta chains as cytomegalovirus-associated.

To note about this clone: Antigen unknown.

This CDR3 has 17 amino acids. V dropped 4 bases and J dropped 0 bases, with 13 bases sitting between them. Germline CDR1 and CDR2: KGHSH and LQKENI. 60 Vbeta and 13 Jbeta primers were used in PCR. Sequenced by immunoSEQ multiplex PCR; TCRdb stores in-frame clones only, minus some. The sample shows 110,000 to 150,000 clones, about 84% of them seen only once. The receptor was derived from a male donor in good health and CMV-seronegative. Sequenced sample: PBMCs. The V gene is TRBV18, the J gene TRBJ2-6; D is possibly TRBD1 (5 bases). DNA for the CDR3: TGTGCCAGCTCACGCAAACAGGCGAGCTCTGGGGCCAACGTCCTGACTTTC. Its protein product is CASSRKQASSGANVLTF.